This T cell receptor beta chain stems from a study of technical replicates of blood from a handful of donors. This CDR3 is built from 15 residues. Deletions cut 6 bases from V and 15 bases from J, with 24 bases between. The V gene's germline CDR1 is SNHLY and CDR2 FYNNEI. Using immunoSEQ multiplex PCR, the repertoire was profiled, and TCRdb retains in-frame clones only, with some absent. This sample carries 50,000 to 55,000 clones, 86% of them seen once, and the ten largest clones take roughly 5.2%. This receptor was obtained from a human donor in good health. Some clones in this sample may be carry-over from other donors' samples. Input material: PBMCs. The chain couples TRBV2 to TRBJ1-6; D ambiguous. In nucleotides, the CDR3 is TGTGCCAGCAGGGGCCTTAGTCGGCATGCCTCTGACCTCCACTTT. This gives the protein CASRGLSRHASDLHF.